The rows below give T cell receptor beta chains drawn from one sample of a study of spatial heterogeneity in lung cancer. TCRdb redid the calling of the 5' RACE reads with MiXCR, one entry per CDR3 protein. The repertoire includes tens of thousands of distinct CDR3 sequences, approximately 8.5% of them detected once, and about 7% sits in the top ten. Here the sequenced sample was PBMCs, taken at surgery. The receptors were gathered from a male donor with early-stage non-small cell lung cancer. Each CDR3 is given with its conserved first and last residue. The order of the fields is D gene, clone size, V gene, J gene, CDR3 DNA, CDR3 protein. A D gene is named only where the DNA matches it firmly. Expanded clones get a size class; other rows say once, few or many, or leave the size out.

>.|many|TRBV7-2|TRBJ2-1
TGTGCCAGCAGCCAAAGCAGGGTCAATGAGCAGTTCTTC
CASSQSRVNEQFF
>.|few|TRBV5-5|TRBJ2-5
TGTGCCAGCAGCTTGGGACAGGTAGTCGAGACCCAGTACTTC
CASSLGQVVETQYF
>.|.|TRBV24-1|TRBJ2-2
TGTGCCACCAGTGACCTCCCAGGGACACCTAACACCGGGGAGCTGTTTTTT
CATSDLPGTPNTGELFF
>.|.|TRBV4-3|TRBJ2-7
TGCGCCAGCAGCCTCCGACGGGACCTAGGCGAGCAGTACTTC
CASSLRRDLGEQYF
>.|few|TRBV5-1|TRBJ1-3
TGCGCCAGCAGCTTGGCCGAGGGAAACACCATATATTTT
CASSLAEGNTIYF
>TRBD1|many|TRBV20-1|TRBJ2-5
TGCAGTGCTAGAGACACCAGACAGGGTCTGGGGACCCAGTACTTC
CSARDTRQGLGTQYF
>TRBD1|.|TRBV5-5|TRBJ2-6
TGTGCCAGCAGCCCGGGACAGGGGAGCTCTGGGGCCAACGTCCTGACTTTC
CASSPGQGSSGANVLTF
>TRBD2|.|TRBV27|TRBJ2-7
TGTGCCAGCAGTTTGAGACGGGGGGCCTACGAGCAGTACTTC
CASSLRRGAYEQYF
>.|few|TRBV20-1|TRBJ2-7
TGCAGTGCTAGAGGCACGTACGAGCAGTACTTC
CSARGTYEQYF
>.|few|TRBV29-1|TRBJ2-7
TGCAGCGTTGAAGACGGGAGCTTGGGCTCCTACGAGCAGTACTTC
CSVEDGSLGSYEQYF
>.|many|TRBV20-1|TRBJ1-4
TGCAGTGCCGCGAGCGGGGACTTTATATCCGAAAAACTGTTTTTT
CSAASGDFISEKLFF
>.|many|TRBV29-1|TRBJ2-7
TGCAGCGTTGAAGATAAGGACGAGCAGTACTTC
CSVEDKDEQYF
>TRBD2|few|TRBV5-4|TRBJ2-3
TGTGCCAGCAGCCGGGGGGGCCCGGCCGGCACAGATACGCAGTATTTT
CASSRGGPAGTDTQYF
>.|many|TRBV7-2|TRBJ1-4
TGTGCCAGCAGCAAACAGCCTTCTGGGATGCATGAAAAACTGTTTTTT
CASSKQPSGMHEKLFF
>.|.|TRBV29-1|TRBJ2-5
TGCAGCGTTGAGTACGGACAAGAGACCCAGTACTTC
CSVEYGQETQYF
>.|.|TRBV9|TRBJ2-1
TGTGCCAGCAGCCCCGATGGGCCCTCCTACAATGAGCAGTTCTTC
CASSPDGPSYNEQFF
>.|many|TRBV5-1|TRBJ2-5
TGCGCCAGCAGCTTGGAGCGACCTGGGCAGACCCAGTACTTC
CASSLERPGQTQYF
>TRBD2|.|TRBV10-3|TRBJ2-5
TGTGCCAGCCTAGCGGGCCTCGACGGGACCCAGTACTTC
CASLAGLDGTQYF
>.|.|TRBV29-1|TRBJ1-1
TGCAGCGTATATGACACTGAAGCTTTCTTT
CSVYDTEAFF
>.|few|TRBV3-1|TRBJ2-3
TGTGCCAGCAGCCATAGGAGGCCAAGCACAGATACGCAGTATTTT
CASSHRRPSTDTQYF
>.|many|TRBV29-1|TRBJ2-6
TGCAGCGTTGAAGTGGATAGCCCATCCTCTGGGGCCAACGTCCTGACTTTC
CSVEVDSPSSGANVLTF
>.|medium-sized|TRBV7-8|TRBJ1-1
TGTGCCAGCAGCCTGTTTTGGGACATGAACACTGAAGCTTTCTTT
CASSLFWDMNTEAFF
>.|many|TRBV11-1|TRBJ2-1
TGTGCCAGCAGCAGACGGGGGGCATACAATGAGCAGTTCTTC
CASSRRGAYNEQFF
>TRBD1|many|TRBV2|TRBJ2-1
TGTGCCAGCAGGCCGGGACAGCATAATGAGCAGTTCTTC
CASRPGQHNEQFF
>.|.|TRBV7-9|TRBJ1-4
TGTGCCAGCAGCTTACCCTTAGTAGAGACACTTAGTACTTTTGCAACTAATGAAAAACTGTTTTTT
CASSLPLVETLSTFATNEKLFF
>.|many|TRBV29-1|TRBJ2-3
TGCAGCGTGACCGGAAGGGATAGTGGGCCAGATACGCAGTATTTT
CSVTGRDSGPDTQYF
>TRBD2|few|TRBV7-8|TRBJ2-3
TGTGCCAGCAGCTACGGAGGACTAGCGGGGTCCTCCAGCACAGATACGCAGTATTTT
CASSYGGLAGSSSTDTQYF
>.|many|TRBV18|TRBJ2-3
TGTGCCAGCTCACCCTCGACTAGCACAGATACGCAGTATTTT
CASSPSTSTDTQYF
>.|few|TRBV7-2|TRBJ2-1
TGTGCCAGCCGACTGGGCAGGGACAATGAGCAGTTCTTC
CASRLGRDNEQFF
>TRBD1|few|TRBV29-1|TRBJ1-1
TGCAGCGTTGAGGGGGGAGGACAGGGGCTGGCTTTCTTT
CSVEGGGQGLAFF
>.|many|TRBV5-1|TRBJ2-1
TGCGCCAGCAGCTTGACAGGACAGGAGGGGTTCTTC
CASSLTGQEGFF
>.|.|TRBV7-9|TRBJ2-1
TGTGCCAGCAGCTTAGAGGGGCCGGGAAATGAGCAGTTCTTC
CASSLEGPGNEQFF
>.|many|TRBV6-5|TRBJ1-2
TGTGCCAGCACCAAAACAGGGAACTATGGCTACACCTTC
CASTKTGNYGYTF
>TRBD1|.|TRBV2|TRBJ2-7
TGTGCCAGCTCCACGGACAGGGACTCCTACGAGCAGTACTTC
CASSTDRDSYEQYF
>.|.|TRBV7-9|TRBJ1-4
TGTGCCAGCAGCTTTAGCCAGGGAGCAGAAAAACTGTTTTTT
CASSFSQGAEKLFF
>TRBD2|.|TRBV5-1|TRBJ2-7
TGCGCCAGCAGCTTGGACGGTAGGACTAGCGGTTATCAAGAGCAGTACTTC
CASSLDGRTSGYQEQYF
>TRBD1|.|TRBV7-9|TRBJ2-7
TGTGCCAGCAGCTGGGACAGCTCCTACGAGCAGTACTTC
CASSWDSSYEQYF
>.|many|TRBV7-2|TRBJ1-5
TGTGCCAGCAGCTTAGGAGGCCCCCCCCAATTGCCCCAGCATTTT
CASSLGGPPQLPQHF
>.|few|TRBV7-2|TRBJ1-2
TGTGCCAGCAGCCTCCGGCAGGTTGACTATGGCTACACCTTC
CASSLRQVDYGYTF
>.|.|TRBV10-3|TRBJ2-3
TGTGCCATCAGTGAGACCCCCCTGACCGATACGCAGTATTTT
CAISETPLTDTQYF
>.|.|TRBV5-1|TRBJ2-1
TGCGCCAGCAGCTTAGCGGAAGGCACCTACAATGAGCAGTTCTTC
CASSLAEGTYNEQFF
>TRBD2|few|TRBV4-1|TRBJ2-2
TGCGCCAGCTCCCCCTTAGCGGGAGGCCTGAACACCGGGGAGCTGTTTTTT
CASSPLAGGLNTGELFF
>.|.|TRBV7-8|TRBJ1-1
TGTGCCAGCAGCTCCCAGGAGAACACTGAAGCTTTCTTT
CASSSQENTEAFF
>TRBD1|many|TRBV6-2/TRBV6-3|TRBJ2-7
TGTGCCAGCACCTCACCCGGGACAGCTTACGAGCAGTACTTC
CASTSPGTAYEQYF
>.|.|TRBV5-4|TRBJ1-2
TGTGCCAGCAGCCGGAGCGGGGAAAAAGGCTACACCTTC
CASSRSGEKGYTF
>.|.|TRBV28|TRBJ2-7
TGTGCCAGCAGTCTGCGGACAGTCTCCTACGAGCAGTACTTC
CASSLRTVSYEQYF
>TRBD1|many|TRBV9|TRBJ2-3
TGTGCCAGCAGCGTAGGAGGGACAGGCACAGATACGCAGTATTTT
CASSVGGTGTDTQYF
>.|many|TRBV28|TRBJ1-1
TGTGCCAGCAGTTCCACCTCTCGAGTTGGCACTGAAGCTTTCTTT
CASSSTSRVGTEAFF
>.|many|TRBV29-1|TRBJ1-2
TGCAGCGTTGTGGGCCAGGCAACTAACTATGGCTACACCTTC
CSVVGQATNYGYTF
>.|many|TRBV3-1|TRBJ2-7
TGTGCCAGCAGCCGCTCTTACGAGCAGTACTTC
CASSRSYEQYF
>.|.|TRBV12-5|TRBJ2-7
TGTGCTAGTGGTTCCCGACGGAAATCCTACGAGCAGTACTTC
CASGSRRKSYEQYF
>.|many|TRBV5-5|TRBJ2-7
TGTGCCAGCAGCCCTAGGCCGGATCTGACCTACGAGCAGTACTTC
CASSPRPDLTYEQYF
>.|.|TRBV6-2/TRBV6-3|TRBJ2-1
TGTGCCAGCCGGCATCAGAGGTACAATGAGCAGTTCTTC
CASRHQRYNEQFF
>TRBD1|.|TRBV6-4|TRBJ2-1
TGTGCCAACCCTGGATGGACAGGCTCTGTTGAGCAGTTCTTC
CANPGWTGSVEQFF
>TRBD2|few|TRBV15|TRBJ2-2
TGTGCCACCAGCAGAGTTCAGACTAGCGGGAGACTCACCGGGGAGCTGTTTTTT
CATSRVQTSGRLTGELFF
>.|.|TRBV7-2|TRBJ1-5
TGTGCCAGCAGCTTTACAACAAACCAGCCCCAGCATTTT
CASSFTTNQPQHF
>.|.|TRBV14|TRBJ1-1
TGTGCCAGCAGCCGACAGCAGAACACTGAAGCTTTCTTT
CASSRQQNTEAFF